A single sample is the source of the 9 T cell receptor beta chains below, sequenced in a study of early T cells in non-severe SARS-CoV-2 infection. MiXCR, applied by TCRdb to the 5' RACE reads, yields one record per CDR3 protein. The table has about 40,000 distinct CDR3 sequences, over 4% seen once. The specimen was whole blood. The receptors shown here come from an adult who was a healthcare worker with PCR-confirmed SARS-CoV-2 infection or an uninfected control (not recorded which).

Ten or more counts support this clonotype. The V gene is TRBV27, the J gene TRBJ2-7, with unresolved D. CDR1 MNHEY and CDR2 SMNVEV come from the germline V gene (reference sequence). V lost 4 bases to trimming and J lost 4 bases, with 8 bases between them. The CDR3 is 12 residues long. The CDR3 protein is CASSSSLYEQYF. Here the CDR3 DNA reads TGTGCCAGCAGTTCTAGTTTGTACGAGCAGTACTTC.

This clonotype was seen many times. This chain uses TRBV10-1 with TRBJ2-3; D remains unclear. The germline gives CDR1 WNHNN, CDR2 SYGVQD (reference sequence). V gave up 0 bases and J gave up 12 bases, with 13 bases separating them. The CDR3 runs 13 residues. CDR3 loop: CASSESIALLQYF. DNA of the CDR3: TGCGCCAGCAGTGAGTCAATAGCCCTTCTCCAGTATTTT.

This clonotype occurred many times. Here the CDR3 reads CASSPGQLAYEQYF. In DNA, the CDR3 is TGCGCCAGCAGCCCGGGACAGCTAGCCTACGAGCAGTACTTC. This chain links TRBV5-1 with TRBJ2-7; 7 bases are a match to TRBD1. CDR1 is SGHRS, CDR2 YFSETQ, per germline. This CDR3 has 14 residues. The ends lost 4 bases at V and 2 bases at J; junction bases unmatched: 6.

This clonotype was detected many times. CDR3 DNA sequence: TGTGCCAGCAGCCTCATGGGTACTGAAGCTTTCTTT. Amino acid sequence: CASSLMGTEAFF. The chain joins TRBV2 to TRBJ1-1; no clear D gene. Germline V gives CDR1 SNHLY, CDR2 FYNNEI. With 6 bases removed from V and 5 bases from J, the gap between germline ends came to 10 bases. This CDR3 has 12 residues.

The chain is built from TRBV10-3 and TRBJ2-3; 10 bases fit TRBD2. The germline V gene encodes CDR1 ENHRY and CDR2 SYGVKD. Trimming took 6 bases from V and 2 from J; bases not matched to a gene: 5. The length of the CDR3 is 15 residues. In nucleotides, the CDR3 is TGTGCCATCAGGGGGACTAGCGCGTCCACAGATACGCAGTATTTT. Translating it yields CAIRGTSASTDTQYF.

The chain links TRBV30 to TRBJ1-1, with a possible D match to TRBD1 (6 bases). Germline CDR1 is GTSNPN and CDR2 is SVGIG (reference sequence). This CDR3 contains 11 residues. The ends were cut back, 4 bases at V and 7 bases at J, with 10 bases in the middle. CDR3 protein: CAWTRGGEAFF. CDR3 in DNA: TGTGCCTGGACCAGGGGCGGTGAAGCTTTCTTT.

This clonotype was picked up a small number of times. This chain connects TRBV12-2 to TRBJ2-2; TRBD2 was called by the table and not checked on the DNA. TRBV12-2 represents a pseudogene. This CDR3 is built from 23 residues. The DNA of the CDR3 is TGTGCAAGTCGCTCATACCCAGCCGGGACTCCAGCGTCCCCCCCTGGATTTGCCGGGGAGCTGTTTTTT. It yields the protein CASRSYPAGTPASPPGFAGELFF.

The sample holds a few counts of this clonotype. The chain links TRBV5-1 to TRBJ1-4, with TRBD1 matching over 8 bases. The germline V gene has CDR1 SGHRS and CDR2 YFSETQ. V was clipped by 1 base and J by 8 bases; unmatched bases: 4. The CDR3 totals 14 residues. CDR3 region: CASSLSDRGEKLFF. CDR3 coding DNA: TGCGCCAGCAGCTTGAGTGACAGGGGCGAAAAACTGTTTTTT.

This clonotype was seen at least ten times. The V gene is TRBV12-3 or TRBV12-4, the J gene TRBJ1-5, with a possible D match to TRBD1 (5 bases). The CDR3 sequence is 13 residues long. V was cut by 3 bases and J by 7 bases, with 10 bases left in between. In DNA, the CDR3 is TGTGCCAGCAGTTTCGGGGGTCGGCAGCCCCAGCATTTT. It encodes CASSFGGRQPQHF.